This T cell receptor (beta chain) was profiled in a study of T cell responses to AZD1222 COVID-19 vaccine. Using immunoSEQ multiplex PCR, the repertoire was profiled, and TCRdb retains in-frame clones only, with some absent. The data contain some 82,000 clones, 85% to 90% of them singletons. The CDR3 runs to 23 residues. Germline V gene data show CDR1 as LGHDT and CDR2 as YNNKEL (reference sequence). The V end lost 0 bases, the J end lost 0 bases, and 30 bases lay between the germline ends. Overall study results and limits: Regions left unmutated in variants are reportedly the target of nearly half of spike-specific TCRs. Spike regions recognized by vaccine-associated CD4 TCRs spanned the protein, led by 160-218 and 743-854.

On this clone itself: The antigen is undetermined.

The clonotype originates from an adult in good health. Sequencing used peripheral blood, obtained on day 0 of AZD1222 vaccination. This chain uses TRBV3-1 (or the pseudogene TRBV3-2) with TRBJ1-5; D is perhaps TRBD1 (6 bases). This CDR3 is CASSQEKGSRGHPVPYSNQPQHF. CDR3 DNA sequence: TGTGCCAGCAGCCAAGAGAAGGGGAGTAGGGGACATCCGGTTCCCTATAGCAATCAGCCCCAGCATTTT.